This TCR beta chain was profiled in a study of control samples from healthy donors and cancer patients. There are a few counts of this clone. The V end lost 0 bases, the J end lost 7 bases, and 10 bases lay between the germline ends. The CDR3 covers 14 residues. The V gene's germline CDR1 is SNHLY and CDR2 FYNNEI. Only in-frame clones appear in the TCRdb table, and some are missing; sequencing was by immunoSEQ multiplex PCR. The sample contains around 26,000 clones, about 81% of which appear only once. The material sequenced was PBMCs. The source is a man in his sixties with colorectal cancer. This chain links TRBV2 with TRBJ1-5; D is undetermined. The CDR3 sequence is CASSEAGGSQPQHF. CDR3 DNA: TGTGCCAGCAGTGAAGCGGGTGGGTCACAGCCCCAGCATTTT.